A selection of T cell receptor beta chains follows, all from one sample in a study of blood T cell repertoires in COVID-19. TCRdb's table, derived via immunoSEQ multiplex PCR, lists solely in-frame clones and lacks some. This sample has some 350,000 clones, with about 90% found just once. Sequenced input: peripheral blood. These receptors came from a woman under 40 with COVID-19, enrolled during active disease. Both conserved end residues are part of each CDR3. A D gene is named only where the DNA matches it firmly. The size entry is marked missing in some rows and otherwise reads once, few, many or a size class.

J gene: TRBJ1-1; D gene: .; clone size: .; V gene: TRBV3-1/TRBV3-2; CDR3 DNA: TGTGCCAGCAGTGACGAGGGGGGGCCGATGAACACTGAAGCTTTCTTT; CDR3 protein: CASSDEGGPMNTEAFF
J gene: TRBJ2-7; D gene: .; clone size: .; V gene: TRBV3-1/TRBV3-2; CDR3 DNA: TGTGCCAGCAGCCCCTCGTTGGCCAGGCCTCACTACGAGCAGTACTTC; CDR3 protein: CASSPSLARPHYEQYF
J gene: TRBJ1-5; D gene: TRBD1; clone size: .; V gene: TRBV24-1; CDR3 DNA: TGTGCCACCAGTGGACAGGGGGATCAGCCCCAGCATTTT; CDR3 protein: CATSGQGDQPQHF
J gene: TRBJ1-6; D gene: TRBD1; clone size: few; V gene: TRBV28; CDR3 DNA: TGTGCCAGCACCTTTTGGGGACAGGGGAGTAATTCACCCCTCCACTTT; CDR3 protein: CASTFWGQGSNSPLHF
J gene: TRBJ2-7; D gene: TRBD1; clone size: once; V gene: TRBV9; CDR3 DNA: TGTGCCAGCAGCGTTGGGGTGACAGGGATTCGGGAGCAGTACTTC; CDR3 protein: CASSVGVTGIREQYF
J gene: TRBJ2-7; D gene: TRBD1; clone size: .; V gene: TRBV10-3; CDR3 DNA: TGTGCCATCAGCCCCGCAGGGGGCGCGCCTAACGAGCAGTACTTC; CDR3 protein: CAISPAGGAPNEQYF
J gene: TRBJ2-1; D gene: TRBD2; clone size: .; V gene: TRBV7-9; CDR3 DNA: TGTGCCAGCAGCTTAGTCGCGGGAGGGCACGGTGAGCAGTTCTTC; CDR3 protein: CASSLVAGGHGEQFF
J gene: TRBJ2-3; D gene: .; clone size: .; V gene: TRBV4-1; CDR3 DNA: TGCGCCAGCCGTCTTCGTTGGGGTTGGCCCACAGGGAATAAATCGGATACGCAGTATTTT; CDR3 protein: CASRLRWGWPTGNKSDTQYF
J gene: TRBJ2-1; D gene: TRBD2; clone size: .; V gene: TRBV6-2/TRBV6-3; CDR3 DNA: TGTGCCAGCAGTTCTCAGCGGGGGCCCTCCGGCAATGAGCAGTTCTTC; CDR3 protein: CASSSQRGPSGNEQFF
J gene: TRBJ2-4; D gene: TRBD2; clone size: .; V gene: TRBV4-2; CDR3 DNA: TGTGCCAGCAGCCAAGCGGGGCGGGGGGGCCGAGACATTCAGTACTTC; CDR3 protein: CASSQAGRGGRDIQYF
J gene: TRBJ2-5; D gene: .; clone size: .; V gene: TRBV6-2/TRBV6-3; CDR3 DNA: TGTGCCAGCAGTTACTTAACAGGGAATCAAGAGACCCAGTACTTC; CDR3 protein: CASSYLTGNQETQYF
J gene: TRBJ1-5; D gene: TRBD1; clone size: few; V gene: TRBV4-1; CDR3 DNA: TGCGCCAGCAGTCCACGACAGGGGGTTGAGCCCCAGCATTTT; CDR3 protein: CASSPRQGVEPQHF
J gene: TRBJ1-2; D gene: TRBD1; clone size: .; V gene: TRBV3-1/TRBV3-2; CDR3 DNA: TGTGCCAGCAGCCAGCAAGTCTCGGGACAGGGGAATGGCTACACCTTC; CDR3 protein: CASSQQVSGQGNGYTF
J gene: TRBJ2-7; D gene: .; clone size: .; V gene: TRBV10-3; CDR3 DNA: TGTGCCATCAGTGTAGGCAGGGACGAGCAGTACTTC; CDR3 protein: CAISVGRDEQYF
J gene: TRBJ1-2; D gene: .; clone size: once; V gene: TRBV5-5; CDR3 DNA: TGTGCCAGCAGCCCGGGCTATGGCTACACCTTC; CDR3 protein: CASSPGYGYTF
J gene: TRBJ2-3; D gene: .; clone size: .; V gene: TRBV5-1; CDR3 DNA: TGCGCCAGCAGCCTCGGCGGGGACACAGATACGCAGTATTTT; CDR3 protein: CASSLGGDTDTQYF
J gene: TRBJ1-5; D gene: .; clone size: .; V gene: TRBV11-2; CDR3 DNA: TGTGCCAGCAGCTTAGAGGCAGGGCGGCTGCAGCCCCAGCATTTT; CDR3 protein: CASSLEAGRLQPQHF
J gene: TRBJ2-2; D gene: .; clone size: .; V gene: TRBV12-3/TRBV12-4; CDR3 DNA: TGTGCCAGCAGCCTACAGGCCCTCGGGGAGCTGTTTTTT; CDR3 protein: CASSLQALGELFF
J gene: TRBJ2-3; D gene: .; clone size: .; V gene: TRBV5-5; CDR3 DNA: TGTGCCAGCAGCTTTAGGCTAGGTCATACTTCAGATACGCAGTATTTT; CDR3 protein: CASSFRLGHTSDTQYF
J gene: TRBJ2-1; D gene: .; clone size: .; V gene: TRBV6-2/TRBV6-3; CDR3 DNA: TGTGCCAGCAGTTCAAGGGACTCGCTCTCCTACAATGAGCAGTTCTTC; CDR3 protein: CASSSRDSLSYNEQFF
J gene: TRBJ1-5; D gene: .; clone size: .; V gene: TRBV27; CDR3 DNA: TGTGCCAGCAGCAGGGGAGTGGGTAGCAATCAGCCCCAGCATTTT; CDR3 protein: CASSRGVGSNQPQHF
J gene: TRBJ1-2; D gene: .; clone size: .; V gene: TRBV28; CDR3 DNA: TGTGCCAGCAGTTCCGACCGGAGGAGCTATGGCTACACCTTC; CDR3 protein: CASSSDRRSYGYTF
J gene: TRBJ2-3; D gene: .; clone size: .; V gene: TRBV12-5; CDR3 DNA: TGTGCTAGTGGTTTTATTGGAGGAGATACGCAGTATTTT; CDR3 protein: CASGFIGGDTQYF
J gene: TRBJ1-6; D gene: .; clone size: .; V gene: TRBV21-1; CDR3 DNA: TGTGCCAGCAGCAAAGCTCGTTCACTCCCTTACCACTTT; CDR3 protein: CASSKARSLPYHF
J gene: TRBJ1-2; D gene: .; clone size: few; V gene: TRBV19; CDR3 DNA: TGTGCCAGTAGTATAGAACAGGGATTAAGTGGCTACACCTTC; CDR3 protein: CASSIEQGLSGYTF
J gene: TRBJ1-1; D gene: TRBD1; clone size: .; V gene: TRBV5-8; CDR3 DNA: TGTGCCAGCAGGAATCACAGGGGGCGAGGCACTGAAGCTTTCTTT; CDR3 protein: CASRNHRGRGTEAFF
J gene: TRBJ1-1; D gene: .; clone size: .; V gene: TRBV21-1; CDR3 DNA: TGTGCCAGCACACACCCTTCATACGGGGAGATGAACACTGAAGCTTTCTTT; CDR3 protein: CASTHPSYGEMNTEAFF
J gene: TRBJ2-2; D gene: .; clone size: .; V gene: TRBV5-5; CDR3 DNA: TGTGCCAGCAGCTTGGACTTCCTCGGGGAGCTGTTTTTT; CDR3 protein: CASSLDFLGELFF
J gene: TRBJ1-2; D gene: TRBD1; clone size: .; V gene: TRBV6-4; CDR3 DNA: TGTGCCAGCAACACCCGGGACAGGGGGCATGGCTACACCTTC; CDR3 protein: CASNTRDRGHGYTF
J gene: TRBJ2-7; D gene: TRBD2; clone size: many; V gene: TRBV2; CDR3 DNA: TGTGCCAGCAGGGGACGAGGAGCGGGGTCCTACGAGCAGTACTTC; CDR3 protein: CASRGRGAGSYEQYF
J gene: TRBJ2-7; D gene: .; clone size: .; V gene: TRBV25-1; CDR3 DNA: TGTGCCAGCAGTGACCACTACGAGCAGTACTTC; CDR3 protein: CASSDHYEQYF
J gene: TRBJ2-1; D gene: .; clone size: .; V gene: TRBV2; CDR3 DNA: TGTGCCAGCAGGCGTTGGGGCGGTAATGAGCAGTTCTTC; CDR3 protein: CASRRWGGNEQFF
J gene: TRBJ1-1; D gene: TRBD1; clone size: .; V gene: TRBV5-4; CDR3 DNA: TGTGCCAGCAGCTTGGTCCCAGGGGGGACTGAAGCTTTCTTT; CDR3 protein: CASSLVPGGTEAFF
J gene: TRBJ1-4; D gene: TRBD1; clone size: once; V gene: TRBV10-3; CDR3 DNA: TGTGCCATCAGTGTTGGGACAGGGAAACTGTTTTTT; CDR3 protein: CAISVGTGKLFF
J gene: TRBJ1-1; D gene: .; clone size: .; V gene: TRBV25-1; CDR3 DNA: TGTGCCAGCAGCGGGGGGGGACAAAAATCCGCTGAAGCTTTCTTT; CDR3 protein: CASSGGGQKSAEAFF
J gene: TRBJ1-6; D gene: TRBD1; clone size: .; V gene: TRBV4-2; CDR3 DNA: TGTGCCAGCAGCCCGAAACAGGGGGGCTCCTATAATTCACCCCTCCACTTT; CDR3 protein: CASSPKQGGSYNSPLHF
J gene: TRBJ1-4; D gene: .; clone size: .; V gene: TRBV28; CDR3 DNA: TGTGCCAGCAGTTCACATCAGTCGGGGGGTGGTGAAAAACTGTTTTTT; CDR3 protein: CASSSHQSGGGEKLFF
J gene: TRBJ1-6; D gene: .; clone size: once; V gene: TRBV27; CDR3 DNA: TGTGCCAGCAGCCGGGACGGGAGCTCCTATAATTCACCCCTCCACTTT; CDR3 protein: CASSRDGSSYNSPLHF
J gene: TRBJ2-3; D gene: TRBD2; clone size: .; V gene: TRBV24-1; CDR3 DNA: TGTGCCACCAGTGGAGTAGCGGGAGGGACAGGAGATACGCAGTATTTT; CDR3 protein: CATSGVAGGTGDTQYF
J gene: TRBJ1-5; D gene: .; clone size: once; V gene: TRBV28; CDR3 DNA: TGTGCCAGCAGTTTTGACAGCCCTGATCAGCCCCAGCATTTT; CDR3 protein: CASSFDSPDQPQHF
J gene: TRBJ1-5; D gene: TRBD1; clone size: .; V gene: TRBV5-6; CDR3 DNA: TGTGCCAGCAGCTTGGGACAGGGAAGTCAGCCCCAGCATTTT; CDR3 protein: CASSLGQGSQPQHF
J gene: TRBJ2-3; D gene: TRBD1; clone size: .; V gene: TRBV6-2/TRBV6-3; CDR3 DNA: TGTGCCAGCAGTTACTCCGGACAGGGATTAGATACGCAGTATTTT; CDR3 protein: CASSYSGQGLDTQYF
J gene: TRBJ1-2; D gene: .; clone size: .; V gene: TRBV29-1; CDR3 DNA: TGCAGCGTTGAAAATTGGGGAGACCCCTATGGCTACACCTTC; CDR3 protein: CSVENWGDPYGYTF
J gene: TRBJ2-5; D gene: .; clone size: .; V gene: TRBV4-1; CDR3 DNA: TGCGCCAGCAGCCAAGATTTCGGGGGGCCAGTTGAGACCCAGTACTTC; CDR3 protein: CASSQDFGGPVETQYF
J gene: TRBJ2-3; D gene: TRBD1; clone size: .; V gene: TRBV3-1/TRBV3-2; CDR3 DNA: TGTGCCAGCAGCCTCAGCGCCGGGACAGGGGGCAGAGATACGCAGTATTTT; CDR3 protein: CASSLSAGTGGRDTQYF